These T cell receptor beta chains were read from a single sample in a study of blood T cell repertoires in COVID-19. Sequenced by immunoSEQ multiplex PCR; TCRdb stores in-frame clones only, minus some. The sample includes hundreds of thousands of clones, under 95% of them seen just once. Sequencing was done on a sample of peripheral blood. Receptor source: a woman aged 18-29 years who had recovered from COVID-19. Each CDR3 is given with its conserved first and last residue. Fields, in order: V gene, J gene, D gene, clone size, CDR3 protein, CDR3 DNA. D genes are given only for firm matches. Clone size appears in some rows only: once, few, many, or a class for an expanded clone.

TRBV27	TRBJ1-1	-	once	CASSSLSRGTEAFF	TGTGCCAGCAGTTCCTTGAGTAGGGGCACTGAAGCTTTCTTT
TRBV19	TRBJ2-3	TRBD2	-	CASSMAVSGGADTQYF	TGTGCCAGTAGTATGGCTGTTAGCGGGGGAGCGGATACGCAGTATTTT
TRBV6-2/TRBV6-3	TRBJ2-1	TRBD2	-	CASSDRTSGRAGYNEQFF	TGTGCCAGCAGTGACAGGACTAGCGGGAGGGCGGGCTACAATGAGCAGTTCTTC
TRBV10-3	TRBJ2-3	TRBD2	-	CAISAIAGVRLSTDTQYF	TGTGCCATCAGTGCTATAGCGGGAGTCCGTCTTAGCACAGATACGCAGTATTTT
TRBV30	TRBJ2-1	TRBD1	-	CAWDPGQGIYEQFF	TGTGCCTGGGACCCGGGACAGGGGATCTATGAGCAGTTCTTC
TRBV29-1	TRBJ2-1	-	-	CSVSKPGHRLEQFF	TGCAGCGTTTCCAAACCGGGACACCGGCTGGAGCAGTTCTTC
TRBV6-5	TRBJ2-2	-	-	CASSFVSGTNTGELFF	TGTGCCAGCAGTTTCGTTTCGGGGACGAACACCGGGGAGCTGTTTTTT
TRBV30	TRBJ2-3	TRBD1	-	CAWGGQGTYTDTQYF	TGTGCCTGGGGGGGACAGGGGACTTACACAGATACGCAGTATTTT
TRBV2	TRBJ1-1	-	once	CASKGGVVNTEAFF	TGTGCCAGCAAAGGAGGCGTTGTCAACACTGAAGCTTTCTTT
TRBV18	TRBJ1-2	TRBD1	-	CASSPTGGETNYGYTF	TGTGCCAGCTCACCGACAGGGGGGGAGACTAACTATGGCTACACCTTC
TRBV12-5	TRBJ2-5	TRBD2	-	CASGPGTSGSLETQYF	TGTGCTAGTGGGCCAGGGACTAGCGGGAGTTTAGAGACCCAGTACTTC
TRBV20-1	TRBJ1-5	-	-	CSASRQYNQPQHF	TGCAGTGCTAGTCGACAGTACAATCAGCCCCAGCATTTT
TRBV5-6	TRBJ1-2	-	-	CASSWGVENYGYTF	TGTGCCAGCAGCTGGGGGGTAGAGAACTATGGCTACACCTTC
TRBV5-4	TRBJ1-2	-	-	CASSSKTGVAGYGYTF	TGTGCCAGCAGCTCAAAAACGGGGGTCGCGGGCTATGGCTACACCTTC
TRBV20-1	TRBJ2-3	-	-	CSASSNYYSTDTQYF	TGCAGTGCTAGTTCCAATTACTATAGCACAGATACGCAGTATTTT
TRBV18	TRBJ1-1	TRBD1	-	CASSPRQGWGAEAFF	TGTGCCAGCTCACCAAGACAGGGTTGGGGCGCTGAAGCTTTCTTT
TRBV5-8	TRBJ2-1	-	-	CASSSLASLEYNEQFF	TGTGCCAGCAGCTCGCTAGCGTCTCTTGAATACAATGAGCAGTTCTTC
TRBV14	TRBJ2-1	TRBD2	-	CASSRGGSSYNEQFF	TGTGCCAGCAGCCGGGGGGGTAGCTCCTACAATGAGCAGTTCTTC
TRBV27	TRBJ1-2	-	-	CASSFIQGPGYTF	TGTGCCAGCAGTTTCATACAGGGTCCTGGCTACACCTTC
TRBV19	TRBJ1-2	TRBD1	-	CASSRDRVYGYTF	TGTGCCAGCTCCCGGGACAGGGTCTATGGCTACACCTTC
TRBV4-1	TRBJ1-3	TRBD1	few	CASSQRIPGTVGNTIYF	TGCGCCAGCAGCCAGAGGATCCCCGGGACAGTCGGAAACACCATATATTTT
TRBV6-1	TRBJ1-3	TRBD1	-	CASSARDRVTGNTIYF	TGTGCCAGCAGTGCCCGGGACAGGGTCACTGGAAACACCATATATTTT
TRBV11-2	TRBJ1-2	-	-	CASSLTGGQGVGGYTF	TGTGCCAGCAGCTTGACGGGGGGCCAGGGAGTGGGTGGCTACACCTTC
TRBV3-1/TRBV3-2	TRBJ1-2	TRBD1	-	CASSQGTGTGDGYTF	TGTGCCAGCAGCCAAGGAACCGGGACAGGGGATGGCTACACCTTC
TRBV5-6	TRBJ2-1	TRBD1	-	CASSLEFGTGGNEQFF	TGTGCCAGCAGCTTGGAGTTCGGGACAGGGGGTAATGAGCAGTTCTTC
TRBV25-1	TRBJ1-1	-	-	CASRREKAAFF	TGTGCCAGCAGGAGGGAGAAGGCGGCTTTCTTT
TRBV28	TRBJ1-1	TRBD1	-	CASSRWSAGGRAFF	TGTGCCAGCAGCCGATGGTCGGCAGGGGGGAGAGCTTTCTTT
TRBV7-9	TRBJ2-1	-	-	CASSYRTGGASNEQFF	TGTGCCAGCAGCTACCGTACTGGGGGGGCATCCAATGAGCAGTTCTTC
TRBV4-1	TRBJ1-1	-	-	CASSQEAGRANTEAFF	TGCGCCAGCAGCCAAGAAGCGGGCAGGGCGAACACTGAAGCTTTCTTT
TRBV30	TRBJ1-5	-	-	CAWSNGQPQHF	TGTGCCTGGAGTAACGGTCAGCCCCAGCATTTT
TRBV27	TRBJ1-1	TRBD1	-	CASSLQGATNTEAFF	TGTGCCAGCAGTTTGCAGGGGGCGACGAACACTGAAGCTTTCTTT
TRBV11-3	TRBJ1-1	TRBD1	few	CASSPQGTEAFF	TGTGCCAGCAGCCCACAGGGGACTGAAGCTTTCTTT
TRBV19	TRBJ1-2	-	-	CASSIIEAPLYGYTF	TGTGCCAGTAGTATTATAGAGGCTCCCCTCTATGGCTACACCTTC
TRBV19	TRBJ2-2	-	-	CASSAKALDTGELFF	TGTGCCAGTAGTGCTAAAGCGTTAGACACCGGGGAGCTGTTTTTT
TRBV7-9	TRBJ2-2	TRBD2	-	CASSRTSWNTGELFF	TGTGCCAGCAGCCGGACTAGCTGGAACACCGGGGAGCTGTTTTTT
TRBV7-8	TRBJ1-1	TRBD1	-	CASSPRQGANTEAFF	TGTGCCAGCAGCCCCCGGCAGGGGGCTAACACTGAAGCTTTCTTT
TRBV27	TRBJ1-1	TRBD1	-	CASSPLTGPEAFF	TGTGCCAGCAGTCCCTTGACAGGGCCAGAAGCTTTCTTT
TRBV7-8	TRBJ2-2	TRBD2	-	CASSSPSGNTGELFF	TGTGCCAGCAGCTCTCCTAGCGGGAACACCGGGGAGCTGTTTTTT
TRBV5-4	TRBJ1-2	-	once	CASRSDGNYGYTF	TGTGCCAGCAGGTCCGACGGGAACTATGGCTACACCTTC
TRBV27	TRBJ2-1	-	-	CASGRDSSYNEQFF	TGTGCCAGCGGACGAGACAGCTCCTACAATGAGCAGTTCTTC
TRBV6-5	TRBJ1-4	-	-	CASRRAGDEKLFF	TGTGCCAGCAGGAGAGCTGGTGATGAAAAACTGTTTTTT
TRBV10-3	TRBJ1-6	-	-	CAISPSYNSPLHF	TGTGCCATCAGTCCTTCCTATAATTCACCCCTCCACTTT
TRBV2	TRBJ2-3	-	-	CASSPSGTRLTDTQYF	TGTGCCAGCAGCCCTTCCGGGACTCGTCTCACAGATACGCAGTATTTT
TRBV11-2	TRBJ1-1	-	-	CASSFRGGATEAFF	TGTGCCAGCAGCTTTAGAGGAGGGGCCACTGAAGCTTTCTTT
TRBV6-5	TRBJ1-2	-	once	CASRQPGGAEDGYTF	TGTGCCAGCAGGCAACCGGGGGGGGCTGAAGATGGCTACACCTTC
TRBV6-5	TRBJ1-5	-	once	CASSLVFGGNQPQHF	TGTGCCAGCAGTCTAGTCTTTGGTGGGAATCAGCCCCAGCATTTT
TRBV19	TRBJ1-2	-	-	CASSIAGGRGGGYTF	TGTGCCAGTAGTATTGCGGGGGGACGGGGCGGTGGCTACACCTTC
TRBV19	TRBJ1-1	-	-	CATRTVGKGKMNTEAFF	TGTGCCACCAGAACTGTAGGGAAGGGGAAAATGAACACTGAAGCTTTCTTT
TRBV18	TRBJ2-1	-	once	CASLEGDYNEQFF	TGTGCCAGCCTTGAGGGAGACTACAATGAGCAGTTCTTC